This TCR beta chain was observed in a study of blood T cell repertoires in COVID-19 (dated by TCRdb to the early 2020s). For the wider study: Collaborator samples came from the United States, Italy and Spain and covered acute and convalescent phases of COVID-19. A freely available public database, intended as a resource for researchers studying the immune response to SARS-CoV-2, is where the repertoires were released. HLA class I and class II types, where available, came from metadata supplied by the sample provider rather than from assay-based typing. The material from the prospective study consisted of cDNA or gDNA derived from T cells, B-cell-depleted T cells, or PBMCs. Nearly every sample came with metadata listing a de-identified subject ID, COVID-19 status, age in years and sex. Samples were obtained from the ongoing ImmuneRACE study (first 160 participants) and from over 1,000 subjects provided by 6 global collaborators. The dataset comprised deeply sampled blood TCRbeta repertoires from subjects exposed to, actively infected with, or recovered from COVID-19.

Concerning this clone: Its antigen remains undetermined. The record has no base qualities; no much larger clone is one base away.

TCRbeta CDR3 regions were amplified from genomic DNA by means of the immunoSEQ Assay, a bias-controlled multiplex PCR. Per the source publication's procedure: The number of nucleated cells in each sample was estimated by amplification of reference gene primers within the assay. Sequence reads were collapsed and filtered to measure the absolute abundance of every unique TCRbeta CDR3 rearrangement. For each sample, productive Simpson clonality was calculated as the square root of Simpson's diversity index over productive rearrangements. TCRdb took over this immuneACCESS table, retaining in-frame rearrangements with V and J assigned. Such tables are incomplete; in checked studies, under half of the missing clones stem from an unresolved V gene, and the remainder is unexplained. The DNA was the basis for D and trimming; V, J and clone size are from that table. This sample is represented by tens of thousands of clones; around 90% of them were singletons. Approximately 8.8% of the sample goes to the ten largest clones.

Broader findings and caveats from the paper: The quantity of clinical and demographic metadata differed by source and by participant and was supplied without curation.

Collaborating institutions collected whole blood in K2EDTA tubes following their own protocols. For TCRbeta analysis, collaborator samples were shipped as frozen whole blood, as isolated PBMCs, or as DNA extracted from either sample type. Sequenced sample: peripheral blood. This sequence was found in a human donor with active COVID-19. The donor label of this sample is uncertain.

The DNA sequence is TGTGCCAGCAGTAGTTCACAGGGCCGAGTAGATCAGCCCCAGCATTTT. The translation is CASSSSQGRVDQPQHF. This receptor chain uses TRBV27 and TRBJ1-5, with TRBD1 as a weak D call on 6 bases. In the germline V gene (reference sequence), CDR1 corresponds to MNHEY and CDR2 to SMNVEV. The CDR3 spans 16 residues, from the cysteine through the phenylalanine. The entry retains the CDR3 DNA only, 48 bases that are in frame from base 1. V and J lose 5 bases and 5 bases, and a span of 19 bases separates them.